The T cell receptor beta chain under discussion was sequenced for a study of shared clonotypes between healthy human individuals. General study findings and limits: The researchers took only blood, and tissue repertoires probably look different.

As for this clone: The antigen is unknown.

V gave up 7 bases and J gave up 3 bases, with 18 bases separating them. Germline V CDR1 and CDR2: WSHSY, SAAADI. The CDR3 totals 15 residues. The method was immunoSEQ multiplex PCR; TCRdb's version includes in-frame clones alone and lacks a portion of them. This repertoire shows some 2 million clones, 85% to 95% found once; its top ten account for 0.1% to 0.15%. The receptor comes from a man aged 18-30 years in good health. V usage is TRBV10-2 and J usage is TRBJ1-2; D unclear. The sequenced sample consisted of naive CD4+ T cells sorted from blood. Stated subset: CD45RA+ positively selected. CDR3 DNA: TGCGCCAGCACCGACCAGACCCCGGTAGACTATGGCTACACCTTC. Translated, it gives CASTDQTPVDYGYTF.